A single sample gave rise to the 27 T cell receptor beta chains below, sequenced in a study of response to subunit inactivated influenza vaccine. TCRdb re-called the RT-PCR reads with MiXCR, one entry per CDR3 protein. The sample holds roughly 790,000 distinct CDR3 sequences; about 20% are singletons and the top ten take about 10%. Sequences were derived from PBMCs from blood, sampled less than 6 days after vaccination. Source of these receptors: a man aged 50 to 60 who received an inactivated influenza vaccine.

V gene TRBV15 combines with J gene TRBJ2-1; 9 bases are a match to TRBD2. Germline CDR1 LNHNV, CDR2 YYDKDF (reference sequence). V dropped 5 bases and J dropped 1; count of bases not matched to a gene: 3. The CDR3 covers 15 residues. CDR3 nucleotide sequence: TGTGCCACCAGCTATAGCGGGGGTTCCTACAATGAGCAGTTCTTC. Protein product: CATSYSGGSYNEQFF.

The table lists this clonotype with many counts. V and J are TRBV20-1 and TRBJ2-3, with 8 nucleotides matching TRBD1. Germline V gene data show CDR1 as DFQATT and CDR2 as SNEGSKA (reference sequence). Trimming took 3 bases from V and 6 from J; bases not matched to a gene: 5. The CDR3 sequence is 13 residues long. CDR3 nucleotide sequence: TGCAGTGCTAGCCAGGGGGCAGGGGATACGCAGTATTTT. The encoded protein is CSASQGAGDTQYF.

The CDR3 nucleotides are TGCGCCAGCAGCCAAGTTGGTAGCGGGTCGGATGAGCAGTTCTTC. It codes for CASSQVGSGSDEQFF. The chain combines TRBV4-1 with TRBJ2-1, with 7 nucleotides matching TRBD2. Germline CDR1 MGHRA, CDR2 YSYEKL. The CDR3 is 15 residues long. The junction had 8 bases not matched to a gene; V was cut back by 1 base and J by 8 bases.

The gene calls are TRBV7-2 and TRBJ2-2; TRBD2 agrees at 7 bases. The germline CDR1 and CDR2 sequences are SGHTA and FQGNSA. This CDR3 has 13 amino acids. Trimming cost V 5 bases and J 6 bases; bases outside gene matches: 3. This chain's CDR3 is CASSTLAAGELFF. In DNA form, the CDR3 reads TGTGCCAGCAGCACCCTAGCGGCCGGGGAGCTGTTTTTT.

This clonotype has a count of ten or more. The chain links TRBV7-2 to TRBJ2-1; TRBD2 aligns across 13 bases. The germline CDR1 and CDR2 sequences are SGHTA and FQGNSA. V was pared by 5 bases and J by 7 bases, with 14 bases of the junction left unmatched. The CDR3 has 18 amino acids. CDR3 coding DNA: TGTGCCAGCAGCCCCGGACTAGCGGGAGAGGCTACTAGGAATGAGCAGTTCTTC. Translated: CASSPGLAGEATRNEQFF.

This clonotype was counted only a few times. The chain recombines TRBV3-1 with TRBJ2-6; 7 nucleotides align to TRBD1. The germline gives CDR1 LGHDT, CDR2 YNNKEL (reference sequence). The length of the CDR3 is 16 residues. Trimming at V came to 8 bases and at J to 3 bases, leaving 10 bases not matched to a gene. The CDR3: CASGDSFFFGANVLTF. The CDR3 DNA sequence: TGTGCCAGCGGGGACAGTTTCTTTTTTGGGGCCAACGTCCTGACTTTC. Filled out from reference TRBV3-1 and TRBJ2-6, the complete variable domain reads DTAVSQTPKYLVTQMGNDKSIKCEQNLGHDTMYWYKQDSKKFLKIMFSYNNKELIINETVPNRFSPKSPDKAHLNLHINSLELGDSAVYFCASGDSFFFGANVLTFGAGSRLTVL.

In its sample, this clonotype was seen a few times. The chain joins TRBV20-1 to TRBJ1-1; D gene unclear. CDR1 is DFQATT and CDR2 is SNEGSKA in the germline V gene (reference sequence). The V and J ends lost 3 bases and 5 bases respectively, with 10 bases between them. There are 12 residues in the CDR3. The CDR3 sequence is CSASRPQTEAFF. CDR3 nucleotide sequence: TGCAGTGCTAGCCGCCCTCAAACTGAAGCTTTCTTT.

This clonotype occurred a few times. The rearrangement joins TRBV6-5 to TRBJ2-5; no clear D. V dropped 0 bases and J dropped 1 base, with 9 bases sitting between them. Per germline, CDR1 MNHEY and CDR2 SVGAGI. The CDR3 runs 15 residues. The CDR3 spells CASSYSTQLQETQYF. Here the CDR3 DNA reads TGTGCCAGCAGTTACTCGACCCAGCTCCAAGAGACCCAGTACTTC.

This clonotype was observed a few times. The chain is built from TRBV24-1 and TRBJ2-2; unclear D gene. Germline CDR1 KGHDR, CDR2 SFDVKD. V lost 4 bases to trimming and J lost 1 base, with 12 bases between them. The CDR3 length is 16 residues. CDR3 region: CATSDTTYKNTGELFF. In DNA form, the CDR3 reads TGTGCCACCAGTGACACCACCTACAAGAACACCGGGGAGCTGTTTTTT.

This clonotype was observed at least ten times. V usage is TRBV20-1 and J usage is TRBJ2-3; D could derive from TRBD1 or TRBD2 (7 bases each). V was cut by 6 bases and J by 2 bases, with 15 bases left in between. In germline, CDR1 is DFQATT, CDR2 SNEGSKA (reference sequence). CDR3 length equals 14 residues. The CDR3 loop reads CSAKQGGITDTQYF. The CDR3, as DNA: TGCAGTGCAAAGCAGGGGGGGATCACAGATACGCAGTATTTT.

This sequence joins TRBV6-5 and TRBJ1-1; D is unresolved. The CDR3 loop spans 15 amino acids. Looked up from germline, CDR1 is MNHEY and CDR2 is SVGAGI. V was clipped by 2 bases and J by 1 base, with 11 bases between them. In DNA, the CDR3 is TGTGCCAGCAGTTACGGTGACACGGAGAACACTGAAGCTTTCTTT. Translating gives CASSYGDTENTEAFF.

This rearrangement joins TRBV4-3 to TRBJ2-1, with 7 positions matching TRBD2. This CDR3 has 15 residues. The V and J ends lost 3 bases and 6 bases, in that order; junction bases with no gene match: 8. Germline-derived CDR1 and CDR2 are LGHNA and YSLEER. The CDR3 here is CASSQAWGGGNEQFF. CDR3 DNA: TGCGCCAGCAGCCAGGCCTGGGGCGGGGGCAATGAGCAGTTCTTC.

The chain recombines TRBV7-9 with TRBJ1-5; D is uncertain. Germline V gene data show CDR1 as SEHNR and CDR2 as FQNEAQ (reference sequence). Trimming cost V 3 bases and J 3 bases, with 9 bases left between them. The CDR3 is made up of 14 amino acids. The CDR3 region is CASSLGRDNQPQHF. The CDR3 coding sequence is TGTGCCAGCAGCTTGGGTCGGGACAATCAGCCCCAGCATTTT.

This clonotype appeared once. The chain recombines TRBV29-1 with TRBJ2-7, with D perhaps matching TRBD1 (6 bases). The V end lost 5 bases, the J end lost 7 bases, and 18 bases lay between the germline ends. CDR3 length equals 13 residues. The V gene's germline CDR1 is SQVTM and CDR2 ANQGSEA. This chain's CDR3 is CSVHWTARGEQYF. In DNA form, the CDR3 reads TGCAGCGTTCATTGGACAGCCAGAGGAGAGCAGTACTTC.

The J gene is TRBJ2-7, the V gene TRBV27; 7 bases line up with TRBD1. Trimming took 4 bases from V and 3 from J; bases not matched to a gene: 6. Germline CDR1 and CDR2: MNHEY and SMNVEV (reference sequence). CDR3 length: 14 residues. CDR3 amino acids: CASSYRDRHYEQYF. The DNA for the CDR3 is TGTGCCAGCAGTTACCGGGACAGACACTACGAGCAGTACTTC.

This clonotype was detected only a few times. Here the CDR3 DNA reads TGTGCCATCAGTGGTGTTGGGACTAGCGGACACACAGATACGCAGTATTTT. It codes for CAISGVGTSGHTDTQYF. This chain links TRBV10-3 with TRBJ2-3; 11 nucleotides agree with TRBD2. Germline assignment: CDR1 ENHRY and CDR2 SYGVKD. V trimming: 4 bases; J trimming: 2 bases; junction bases outside the gene matches: 8. This CDR3 has 17 amino acids.

The V and J genes are TRBV28 and TRBJ2-1; D call uncertain. The CDR3 loop spans 13 amino acids. Between the trimmed V and J ends, which lost 1 base and 5 bases, there was a span of 6 bases. Germline CDR1 MDHEN, CDR2 SYDVKM. CDR3 protein: CASSLSFDNEQFF. CDR3 DNA sequence: TGTGCCAGCAGTTTATCGTTCGACAATGAGCAGTTCTTC.

This chain links TRBV5-1 with TRBJ1-1; D may be TRBD1 (6 bases). The CDR3 consists of 16 residues. Germline V lookup: CDR1 SGHRS, CDR2 YFSETQ. V gave up 2 bases and J gave up 0 bases, with 14 bases separating them. CDR3 sequence (DNA): TGCGCCAGCAGCTTTTCCAGGGACATCATGAACACTGAAGCTTTCTTT. Encoded protein: CASSFSRDIMNTEAFF.

The chain links TRBV9 to TRBJ2-3; a weak D match, TRBD2 (6 bases). The CDR3 totals 12 residues. Trimming removed 7 bases from V and 5 bases from J, with 11 bases in between. From germline, CDR1 is SGDLS and CDR2 YYNGEE. CDR3: CASGGGIDTQYF. The CDR3 nucleotides read TGTGCCAGCGGAGGAGGGATAGATACGCAGTATTTT. Variable domain in full (rest from reference TRBV9 and TRBJ2-3): DSGVTQTPKHLITATGQRVTLRCSPRSGDLSVYWYQQSLDQGLQFLIQYYNGEERAKGNILERFSAQQFPDLHSELNLSSLELGDSALYFCASGGGIDTQYFGPGTRLTVL.

This clonotype has just a few counts. The V gene is TRBV6-1, the J gene TRBJ2-7; tentative D call: TRBD1 (6 bases). Trimming cost V 6 bases and J 2 bases, with 20 bases left between them. CDR3 length equals 16 residues. Germline lookup yields CDR1 MNHNS and CDR2 SASEGT. CDR3 in amino acids: CASRFPRGQQTYEQYF. The CDR3 DNA reads as TGTGCCAGCAGATTCCCCCGAGGACAGCAAACCTACGAGCAGTACTTC.

This clonotype was observed many times. The V and J genes are TRBV7-2 and TRBJ2-7; D perhaps matches TRBD1 (5 bases). V lost 5 bases to trimming and J lost 3 bases, with 14 bases between them. This CDR3 has 14 residues. Looked up from germline, CDR1 is SGHTA and CDR2 is FQGNSA. CDR3 nucleotide sequence: TGTGCCAGCAGCCCACGACAGATTAGCTACGAGCAGTACTTC. It yields the protein CASSPRQISYEQYF.

In its sample, this clonotype was seen a few times. The chain joins TRBV5-1 to TRBJ2-7, with 8 positions matching TRBD2. This CDR3 contains 15 residues. Germline V gives CDR1 SGHRS, CDR2 YFSETQ. J was trimmed by 0 bases and V by 5 bases; bases with no gene match: 7. CDR3 DNA: TGCGCCAGCAGTGACACCGGGACTAGCTCCTACGAGCAGTACTTC. Amino acid sequence: CASSDTGTSSYEQYF. The variable domain in full, completed from reference TRBV5-1 and TRBJ2-7, reads KAGVTQTPRYLIKTRGQQVTLSCSPISGHRSVSWYQQTPGQGLQFLFEYFSETQRNKGNFPGRFSGRQFSNSRSEMNVSTLELGDSALYLCASSDTGTSSYEQYFGPGTRLTVT.

The rearrangement links TRBV7-2 to TRBJ2-3; unclear D gene. Germline V gives CDR1 SGHTA, CDR2 FQGNSA. The CDR3 length is 14 residues. Trimming stripped 5 bases from V and 2 bases from J, with 11 bases between. CDR3 coding DNA: TGTGCCAGCAGCCCCTCCCGTAACACAGATACGCAGTATTTT. This gives the protein CASSPSRNTDTQYF.

This clonotype was picked up a small number of times. This chain connects TRBV6-2 or TRBV6-3 to TRBJ2-3; 7 bases line up with TRBD2. CDR1 and CDR2 (germline): MNHEY, SVGEGT. The CDR3 has 16 residues. Trimming took 5 bases from V and 3 from J; bases not matched to a gene: 11. CDR3 bases: TGTGCCAGCAGTGACAGACTAGCAGAAAGTACAGATACGCAGTATTTT. As protein: CASSDRLAESTDTQYF.

This clonotype was found a few times. J is TRBJ1-5 and V is TRBV20-1, with no clear D. The CDR3 loop spans 13 amino acids. CDR1 is DFQATT and CDR2 is SNEGSKA in the germline V gene (reference sequence). The V and J ends lost 6 bases and 2 bases respectively, with 11 bases between them. The DNA for the CDR3 is TGCAGTGCCACCGGATCGGGCAATCAGCCCCAGCATTTT. Residues: CSATGSGNQPQHF.

This rearrangement joins TRBV24-1 to TRBJ2-5; the D is unclear. The CDR3 loop spans 14 amino acids. V lost 4 bases to trimming and J lost 2 bases, with 10 bases between them. CDR1 KGHDR and CDR2 SFDVKD come from the germline V gene. CDR3 loop: CATSDRTIQETQYF. CDR3 bases: TGTGCCACCAGTGACAGGACGATACAAGAGACCCAGTACTTC.

This clonotype was recorded a few times. The CDR3 DNA sequence: TGCAGCGTTGAACGGCAGGCTGGAAACACCATATATTTT. Translating it yields CSVERQAGNTIYF. The chain couples TRBV29-1 to TRBJ1-3; D gene ambiguous. V lost 2 bases and J 2 bases, leaving 7 bases between the germline ends. Germline CDR1 reads SQVTM; CDR2 reads ANQGSEA. The CDR3 runs 13 residues.